This paragraph reports one T cell receptor beta chain. The antigen remains unidentified. The sample belongs to a study of siplizumab effects on memory and regulatory T cells. Whole-study findings and limits: Just a small share of alloreactive clones was traced back to unstimulated subsets. Naive or memory phenotype assignment was not possible for roughly 75-96% of proliferating CD4+ or CD8+ clones.

Trimming took off 9 bases at V and 4 bases at J, with 12 bases between the two ends. CDR1 SGHVS and CDR2 FQNEAQ come from the germline V gene. This CDR3 region has 13 residues. Assay used: immunoSEQ multiplex PCR; TCRdb lists only in-frame clones, some missing. The data show around 100,000 clones, with approximately 92% seen just once and roughly 2.5% held by the top ten. This chain joins TRBV7-8 and TRBJ2-2; D is uncertain. The clonotype originates from a human donor in good health. Some clones in this sample may be carry-over from other donors' samples. Sequencing was carried out using CD4+ T cells sorted from blood. This CDR3 is CASTDDRTGELFF. The CDR3 DNA sequence: TGTGCCAGTACCGATGACCGCACCGGGGAGCTGTTTTTT.